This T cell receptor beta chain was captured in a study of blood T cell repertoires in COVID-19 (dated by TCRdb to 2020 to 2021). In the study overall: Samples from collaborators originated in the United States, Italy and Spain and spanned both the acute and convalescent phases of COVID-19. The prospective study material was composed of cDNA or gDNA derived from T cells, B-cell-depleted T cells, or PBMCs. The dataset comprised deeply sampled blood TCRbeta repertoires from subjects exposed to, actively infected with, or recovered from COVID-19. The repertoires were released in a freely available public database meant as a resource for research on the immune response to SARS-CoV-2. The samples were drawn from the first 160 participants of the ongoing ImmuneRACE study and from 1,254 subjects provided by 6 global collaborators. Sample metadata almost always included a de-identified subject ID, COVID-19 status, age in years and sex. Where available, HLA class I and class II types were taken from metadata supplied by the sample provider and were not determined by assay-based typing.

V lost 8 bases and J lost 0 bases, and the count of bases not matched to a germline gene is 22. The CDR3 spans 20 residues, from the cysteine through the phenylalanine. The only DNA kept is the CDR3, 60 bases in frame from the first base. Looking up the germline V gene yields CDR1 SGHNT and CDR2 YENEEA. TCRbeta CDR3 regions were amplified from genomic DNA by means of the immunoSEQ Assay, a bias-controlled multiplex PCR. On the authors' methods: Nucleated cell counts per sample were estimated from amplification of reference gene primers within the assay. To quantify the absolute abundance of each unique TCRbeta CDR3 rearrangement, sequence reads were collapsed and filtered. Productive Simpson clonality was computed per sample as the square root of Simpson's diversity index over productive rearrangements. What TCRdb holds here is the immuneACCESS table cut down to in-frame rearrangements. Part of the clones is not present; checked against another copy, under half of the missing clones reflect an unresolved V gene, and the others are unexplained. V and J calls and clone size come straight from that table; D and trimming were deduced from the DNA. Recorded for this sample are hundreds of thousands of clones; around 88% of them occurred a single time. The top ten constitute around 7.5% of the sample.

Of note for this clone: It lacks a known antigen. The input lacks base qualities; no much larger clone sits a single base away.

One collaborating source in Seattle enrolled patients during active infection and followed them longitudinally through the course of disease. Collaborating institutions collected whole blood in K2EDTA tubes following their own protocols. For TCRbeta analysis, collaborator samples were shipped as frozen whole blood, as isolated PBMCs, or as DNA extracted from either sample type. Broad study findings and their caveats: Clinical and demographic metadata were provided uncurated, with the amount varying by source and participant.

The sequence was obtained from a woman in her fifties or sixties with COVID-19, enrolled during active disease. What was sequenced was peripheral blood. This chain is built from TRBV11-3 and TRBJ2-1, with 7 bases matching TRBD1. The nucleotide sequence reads TGTGCCAGCTCAGGGGAACAGGGGAGAGGGAAGATTGGCTCCTACAATGAGCAGTTCTTC. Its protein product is CASSGEQGRGKIGSYNEQFF. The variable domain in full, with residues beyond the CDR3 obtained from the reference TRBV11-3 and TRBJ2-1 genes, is EAGVVQSPRYKIIEKKQPVAFWCNPISGHNTLYWYLQNLGQGPELLIRYENEEAVDDSQLPKDRFSAERLKGVDSTLKIQPAELGDSAVYLCASSGEQGRGKIGSYNEQFFGPGTRLTVL.